This T cell receptor (beta chain) was sequenced in a study of cytomegalovirus exposure and HLA in healthy donors. The PCR ran on 60 Vbeta and 13 Jbeta primers. This table comes from immunoSEQ multiplex PCR, and its TCRdb copy is limited to in-frame clones, with some not included. The table has approximately 70,000 clones, roughly four fifths seen once; the top ten hold approximately 5.8%. The CDR3 spans 18 residues. The ends lost 0 bases at V and 1 base at J; junction bases unmatched: 14. The germline gives CDR1 GTSNPN, CDR2 SVGIG (reference sequence). Findings and limits, study-wide: What a later analysis showed was that several of the most significant clusters appeared linked to common viral pathogens. The classifier reportedly diagnosed cytomegalovirus status with high specificity and sensitivity.

Healthy bone marrow donors made up the cohort. On this clone: Its matching antigen is unknown.

This TCR was recovered from a man aged 50 to 60 in good health and CMV-seronegative. The source material was PBMCs. V gene TRBV30 combines with J gene TRBJ1-1; 7 nucleotides line up with TRBD1. Here the CDR3 reads CAWSVTRTGPKGNTEAFF. The CDR3 nucleotides are TGTGCCTGGAGTGTAACGAGGACAGGACCCAAAGGGAACACTGAAGCTTTCTTT.